The next 12 T cell receptor beta chains were all read from a single sample in a study of CD8 T cells in Susac syndrome. Random hexamers served to reverse transcribe roughly 0.45 to 1 ug RNA. TCRdb ran MiXCR on the immunoSEQ multiplex PCR reads and lists one entry per CDR3 protein. Altogether some 120,000 distinct CDR3 sequences are present, around nine tenths being singletons, with the ten largest covering around 0.14%. The sample was CD4+ T cells from PBMCs. All receptors derive from a human donor in good health.

This chain links TRBV18 with TRBJ1-3; D is ambiguous. CDR1 is KGHSH and CDR2 is LQKENI in the germline V gene. Trimming took 2 bases from V and 0 from J, leaving 11 bases between them. The CDR3 totals 16 residues. CDR3 loop: CASSPTLSPSGNTIYF. The CDR3 DNA reads TGTGCCAGCTCACCAACACTCTCACCCTCTGGAAACACCATATATTTT.

The chain is built from TRBV15 and TRBJ1-1, with D perhaps matching TRBD1 (6 bases). The CDR3 totals 14 residues. The germline V and J ends were trimmed by 4 bases and 4 bases, with 13 bases remaining between them. Germline V lookup: CDR1 LNHNV, CDR2 YYDKDF (reference sequence). The CDR3 bases are TGTGCCACCAGCAACTTCAGGGGACCCACTGAAGCTTTCTTT. As protein: CATSNFRGPTEAFF. The whole variable domain, filled in from reference TRBV15 and TRBJ1-1, reads DAMVIQNPRYQVTQFGKPVTLSCSQTLNHNVMYWYQQKSSQAPKLLFHYYDKDFNNEADTPDNFQSRRPNTSFCFLDIRSPGLGDTAMYLCATSNFRGPTEAFFGQGTRLTVV.

The rearrangement uses TRBV18 and TRBJ2-1; D could derive from TRBD1 or TRBD2 (5 bases each). The V end was cut by 7 bases, the J end by 5 bases, with 12 bases between. There are 13 residues in the CDR3. Per the germline V gene, CDR1 is KGHSH and CDR2 is LQKENI. The DNA of the CDR3 is TGTGCCAGCTTGATTGGGACCGACAATGAGCAGTTCTTC. Protein sequence: CASLIGTDNEQFF. Drawing the rest from reference TRBV18 and TRBJ2-1, the complete variable domain is NAGVMQNPRHLVRRRGQEARLRCSPMKGHSHVYWYRQLPEEGLKFMVYLQKENIIDESGMPKERFSAEFPKEGPSILRIQQVVRGDSAAYFCASLIGTDNEQFFGPGTRLTVL.

V is TRBV4-3 and J is TRBJ2-1; unclear D gene. Germline-derived CDR1 and CDR2 are LGHNA and YSLEER. This CDR3 is 11 amino acids long. The V end was cut by 4 bases, the J end by 9 bases, with 7 bases between. The CDR3 region is CASSPRREQFF. The CDR3 nucleotides read TGCGCCAGCAGCCCGAGGCGTGAGCAGTTCTTC.

This chain uses TRBV15 with TRBJ2-5, with D possibly being TRBD2 (7 bases). Germline V gene sequence: CDR1 LNHNV, CDR2 YYDKDF (reference sequence). V was shortened by 1 base and J by 4 bases, with 13 bases between the two germline ends. The length of the CDR3 is 15 residues. In DNA form, the CDR3 reads TGTGCCACCAGCAGAGTGGGGGGGCCAGGAGAGACCCAGTACTTC. It codes for CATSRVGGPGETQYF.

DNA for the CDR3: TGTGCCAGCAGTTACCTTAACTATGGCTACACCTTC. This translates into CASSYLNYGYTF. The chain employs TRBV6-2 or TRBV6-3 and TRBJ1-2; D remains unclear. The CDR3 runs 12 residues. V was cut by 2 bases and J by 1 base, with 2 bases left in between. In germline, CDR1 is MNHEY, CDR2 SVGEGT.

J is TRBJ2-2 and V is TRBV29-1, with D hard to call. V gave up 4 bases and J gave up 5 bases, with 8 bases separating them. Germline V CDR1 and CDR2: SQVTM, ANQGSEA. This CDR3 contains 12 residues. The DNA of the CDR3 is TGCAGCGTTGGGACCGTAACCGGGGAGCTGTTTTTT. Amino acids: CSVGTVTGELFF.

This chain connects TRBV12-3 or TRBV12-4 to TRBJ2-1, with TRBD2 matching 16 bases. V trimming: 7 bases; J trimming: 7 bases; junction bases outside the gene matches: 4. The CDR3 covers 15 residues. As DNA, the CDR3 is TGTGCCAGCACGGCGGGACTAGCGGGAGGGAATGAGCAGTTCTTC. It encodes CASTAGLAGGNEQFF.

This chain uses TRBV7-9 with TRBJ2-7, with TRBD1 matching 7 bases. V was clipped by 5 bases and J by 11 bases; unmatched bases: 6. The CDR3 length is 11 residues. Germline V gene sequence: CDR1 SEHNR, CDR2 FQNEAQ (reference sequence). CDR3 sequence reads: CASSPGTVEYF. The CDR3, as DNA: TGTGCCAGCAGCCCGGGGACAGTTGAGTACTTC.

V and J are TRBV5-1 and TRBJ1-1; TRBD1 matches 11 bases. The CDR3 extends over 15 amino acids. Per germline, CDR1 SGHRS and CDR2 YFSETQ. Trimming at V came to 4 bases and at J to 5 bases, leaving 7 bases not matched to a gene. The CDR3 DNA reads as TGCGCCAGCAGCGGACAGGGGGCGCCGGGGACTGAAGCTTTCTTT. Its translation is CASSGQGAPGTEAFF.

The CDR3 coding sequence is TGTGCCAGCAGTTATTGGAAGGACACTGAAGCTTTCTTT. It yields the protein CASSYWKDTEAFF. The rearrangement joins TRBV6-2 or TRBV6-3 to TRBJ1-1, with unresolved D. CDR1 is MNHEY and CDR2 is SVGEGT in the germline V gene. The ends were cut back, 3 bases at V and 3 bases at J, with 8 bases in the middle. The CDR3 extends over 13 amino acids.

The rearrangement joins TRBV6-5 to TRBJ2-7, with 7 nucleotides matching TRBD1. V dropped 0 bases and J dropped 2; count of bases not matched to a gene: 10. CDR1 is MNHEY and CDR2 is SVGAGI in the germline V gene. This CDR3 is 17 amino acids long. The CDR3 loop is CASSYSPRIGTAYEQYF. CDR3 DNA sequence: TGTGCCAGCAGTTACTCTCCTAGAATTGGGACAGCCTACGAGCAGTACTTC.